The present T cell receptor beta chain was sequenced within a study of liver allograft versus peripheral blood T cells. Study context: Comparing T cell receptor repertoires in transplanted livers with those in recipients' peripheral blood was part of the design. Whole-study results and caveats: Liver allografts reportedly held T cell receptor repertoires unlike those in peripheral blood.

By frequency in the sample, this clonotype is medium-sized. Its antigen is as yet unknown. From the reads, TCRdb called clonotypes with MiXCR, one entry per CDR3 protein. Of 7,000 to 9,500 distinct CDR3 sequences listed, under 20% are singletons. V was shortened by 0 bases and J by 5 bases, with 11 bases between the two germline ends. This CDR3 contains 15 residues. Germline V gene data show CDR1 as KGHSH and CDR2 as LQKENI. The chain has TRBV18 and TRBJ2-1; D tentatively fits TRBD1 or TRBD2 (7 bases each). The clonotype comes from a human patient who had a liver transplant. The graft donor may have contributed some T cells. CDR3 loop: CASSPPPGGDNEQFF. DNA for the CDR3: TGTGCCAGCTCACCACCTCCAGGGGGGGACAATGAGCAGTTCTTC.